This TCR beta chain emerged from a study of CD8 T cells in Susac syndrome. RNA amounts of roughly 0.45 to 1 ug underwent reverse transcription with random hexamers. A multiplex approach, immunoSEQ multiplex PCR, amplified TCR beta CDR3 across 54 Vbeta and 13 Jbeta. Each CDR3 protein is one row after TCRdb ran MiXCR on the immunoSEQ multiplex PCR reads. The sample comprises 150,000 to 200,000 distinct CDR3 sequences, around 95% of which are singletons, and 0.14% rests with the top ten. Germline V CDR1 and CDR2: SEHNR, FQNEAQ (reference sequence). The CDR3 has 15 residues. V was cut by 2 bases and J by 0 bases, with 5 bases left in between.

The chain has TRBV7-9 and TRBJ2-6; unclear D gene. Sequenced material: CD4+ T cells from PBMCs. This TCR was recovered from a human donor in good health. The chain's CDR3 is CASSLWPSGANVLTF. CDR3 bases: TGTGCCAGCAGCTTATGGCCCTCTGGGGCCAACGTCCTGACTTTC.